These 10 T cell receptor beta chains were all obtained from the same sample, sequenced in a study of blood T cell repertoires in COVID-19. The data were produced by immunoSEQ multiplex PCR, yet TCRdb's version contains in-frame clones alone and is incomplete. The table records about 190,000 clones, around 78% of them present only once. The sequenced sample consisted of peripheral blood. The source is an elderly woman with active or convalescent COVID-19.

The chain couples TRBV18 to TRBJ1-1; 10 bases are a match to TRBD1. The CDR3 runs to 15 residues. After removal of 3 bases from V and 6 bases from J, the junction contained 7 bases not matched to a gene. Germline loops: CDR1 KGHSH, CDR2 LQKENI. In DNA, the CDR3 is TGTGCCAGCTCACCCCGACAGGGGGCCCACCCTGAAGCTTTCTTT. The encoded protein is CASSPRQGAHPEAFF.

This chain links TRBV28 with TRBJ1-1; 11 nucleotides match TRBD1. CDR3 size: 15 residues. V was clipped by 2 bases and J by 4 bases; unmatched bases: 3. The V gene's germline CDR1 is MDHEN and CDR2 SYDVKM. The CDR3 sequence is CASSLGTGGVTEAFF. The CDR3 DNA follows: TGTGCCAGCAGTTTAGGGACAGGGGGGGTCACTGAAGCTTTCTTT. The full variable domain, with the rest looked up from reference TRBV28 and TRBJ1-1, is DVKVTQSSRYLVKRTGEKVFLECVQDMDHENMFWYRQDPGLGLRLIYFSYDVKMKEKGDIPEGYSVSREKKERFSLILESASTNQTSMYLCASSLGTGGVTEAFFGQGTRLTVV.

The sample holds one count of this clone. The chain is built from TRBV19 and TRBJ2-7; perhaps TRBD1 as D (5 bases). V lost 3 bases, J lost 5 bases, and 17 bases lay in between. The CDR3 totals 15 residues. Germline V gene lookup returns CDR1 LNHDA and CDR2 SQIVND (reference sequence). In DNA, the CDR3 is TGTGCCAGTAGTATTAATTGGGCAGGGATCCACGAGCAGTACTTC. This gives the protein CASSINWAGIHEQYF.

This clone appeared many times. This chain links TRBV5-1 with TRBJ1-2; TRBD1 agrees at 12 bases. This CDR3 comprises 15 residues. V trimming: 1 base; J trimming: 7 bases; junction bases outside the gene matches: 5. CDR1 and CDR2 (germline): SGHRS, YFSETQ. The CDR3 loop is CASSLSGQGASGYTF. The CDR3 nucleotides are TGCGCCAGCAGCTTGTCGGGACAGGGGGCGAGTGGCTACACCTTC.

The V gene is TRBV27, the J gene TRBJ1-4; no definite D call. The CDR3 length is 15 residues. Trimming left V 5 bases short and J 6 bases short, with 16 bases between. Germline V gene data show CDR1 as MNHEY and CDR2 as SMNVEV (reference sequence). CDR3 amino acids: CASSRRTVKDEKLFF. The CDR3 DNA reads as TGTGCCAGCAGTCGGAGGACGGTAAAAGATGAAAAACTGTTTTTT.

J is TRBJ1-1 and V is TRBV19; a weak D match, TRBD1 (5 bases). V lost 9 bases to trimming and J lost 4 bases, with 15 bases between them. This CDR3 has 13 residues. Germline V gives CDR1 LNHDA, CDR2 SQIVND (reference sequence). This chain's CDR3 is CASTPLGGTEAFF. CDR3 DNA: TGTGCCAGCACCCCGTTGGGGGGCACTGAAGCTTTCTTT.

The chain employs TRBV2 and TRBJ1-2, with 7 bases lining up with TRBD1. The CDR3 extends over 15 amino acids. CDR1 and CDR2 from the germline V gene are SNHLY and FYNNEI. The junction had 12 bases not matched to a gene; V was cut back by 3 bases and J by 8 bases. CDR3 region: CASSDEGARTIGYTF. CDR3 bases: TGTGCCAGCAGTGACGAGGGGGCGCGAACTATAGGCTACACCTTC.

V and J are TRBV3-1 (or the pseudogene TRBV3-2) and TRBJ1-3, with a tentative D call TRBD1 (5 bases). V lost 4 bases and J 2 bases, leaving 9 bases between the germline ends. CDR1 and CDR2 from the germline V gene are LGHDT and YNNKEL (reference sequence). The CDR3 loop spans 14 amino acids. DNA of the CDR3: TGTGCCAGCAGCCCCAGGGATGCTGGAAACACCATATATTTT. Translating it yields CASSPRDAGNTIYF.

The chain employs TRBV9 and TRBJ2-3; 8 bases align to TRBD1. With V trimmed by 6 bases and J by 1 base, 7 bases remained unmatched. CDR3 size: 15 residues. Germline CDR1 reads SGDLS; CDR2 reads YYNGEE. The CDR3 sequence: CASTLQGAGTDTQYF. The CDR3 region has the DNA TGTGCCAGCACCCTTCAGGGGGCAGGCACAGATACGCAGTATTTT.

The genes are TRBV7-2 and TRBJ2-3; D gene uncertain. Germline V gene sequence: CDR1 SGHTA, CDR2 FQGNSA. This CDR3 has 15 residues. V was cut by 3 bases and J by 2 bases, with 12 bases left in between. DNA for the CDR3: TGTGCCAGCAGCTTGAGACGAGACTCCACAGATACGCAGTATTTT. This sequence encodes CASSLRRDSTDTQYF.